This T cell receptor beta chain was sequenced during a study of T cell responses to AZD1222 COVID-19 vaccine. Profiling relied on immunoSEQ multiplex PCR, and the TCRdb table lists in-frame clones only, not all of them. Of tens of thousands of clones in the sample, nearly 90% were seen once. This receptor was identified in an adult who received the AZD1222 COVID-19 vaccine. Source: peripheral blood, taken 28 days after the second AZD1222 dose.

CDR3 coding DNA: TGCGCCAGCAGCTCGCAAGGGGGGGCTAATGAAGCTTTCTTT. It yields the protein CASSSQGGANEAFF. The chain uses TRBV5-1 and TRBJ1-1; TRBD1 might be the D (6 bases). V was shortened by 3 bases and J by 7 bases, with 16 bases between the two germline ends. The germline V gene encodes CDR1 SGHRS and CDR2 YFSETQ. This CDR3 contains 14 residues.